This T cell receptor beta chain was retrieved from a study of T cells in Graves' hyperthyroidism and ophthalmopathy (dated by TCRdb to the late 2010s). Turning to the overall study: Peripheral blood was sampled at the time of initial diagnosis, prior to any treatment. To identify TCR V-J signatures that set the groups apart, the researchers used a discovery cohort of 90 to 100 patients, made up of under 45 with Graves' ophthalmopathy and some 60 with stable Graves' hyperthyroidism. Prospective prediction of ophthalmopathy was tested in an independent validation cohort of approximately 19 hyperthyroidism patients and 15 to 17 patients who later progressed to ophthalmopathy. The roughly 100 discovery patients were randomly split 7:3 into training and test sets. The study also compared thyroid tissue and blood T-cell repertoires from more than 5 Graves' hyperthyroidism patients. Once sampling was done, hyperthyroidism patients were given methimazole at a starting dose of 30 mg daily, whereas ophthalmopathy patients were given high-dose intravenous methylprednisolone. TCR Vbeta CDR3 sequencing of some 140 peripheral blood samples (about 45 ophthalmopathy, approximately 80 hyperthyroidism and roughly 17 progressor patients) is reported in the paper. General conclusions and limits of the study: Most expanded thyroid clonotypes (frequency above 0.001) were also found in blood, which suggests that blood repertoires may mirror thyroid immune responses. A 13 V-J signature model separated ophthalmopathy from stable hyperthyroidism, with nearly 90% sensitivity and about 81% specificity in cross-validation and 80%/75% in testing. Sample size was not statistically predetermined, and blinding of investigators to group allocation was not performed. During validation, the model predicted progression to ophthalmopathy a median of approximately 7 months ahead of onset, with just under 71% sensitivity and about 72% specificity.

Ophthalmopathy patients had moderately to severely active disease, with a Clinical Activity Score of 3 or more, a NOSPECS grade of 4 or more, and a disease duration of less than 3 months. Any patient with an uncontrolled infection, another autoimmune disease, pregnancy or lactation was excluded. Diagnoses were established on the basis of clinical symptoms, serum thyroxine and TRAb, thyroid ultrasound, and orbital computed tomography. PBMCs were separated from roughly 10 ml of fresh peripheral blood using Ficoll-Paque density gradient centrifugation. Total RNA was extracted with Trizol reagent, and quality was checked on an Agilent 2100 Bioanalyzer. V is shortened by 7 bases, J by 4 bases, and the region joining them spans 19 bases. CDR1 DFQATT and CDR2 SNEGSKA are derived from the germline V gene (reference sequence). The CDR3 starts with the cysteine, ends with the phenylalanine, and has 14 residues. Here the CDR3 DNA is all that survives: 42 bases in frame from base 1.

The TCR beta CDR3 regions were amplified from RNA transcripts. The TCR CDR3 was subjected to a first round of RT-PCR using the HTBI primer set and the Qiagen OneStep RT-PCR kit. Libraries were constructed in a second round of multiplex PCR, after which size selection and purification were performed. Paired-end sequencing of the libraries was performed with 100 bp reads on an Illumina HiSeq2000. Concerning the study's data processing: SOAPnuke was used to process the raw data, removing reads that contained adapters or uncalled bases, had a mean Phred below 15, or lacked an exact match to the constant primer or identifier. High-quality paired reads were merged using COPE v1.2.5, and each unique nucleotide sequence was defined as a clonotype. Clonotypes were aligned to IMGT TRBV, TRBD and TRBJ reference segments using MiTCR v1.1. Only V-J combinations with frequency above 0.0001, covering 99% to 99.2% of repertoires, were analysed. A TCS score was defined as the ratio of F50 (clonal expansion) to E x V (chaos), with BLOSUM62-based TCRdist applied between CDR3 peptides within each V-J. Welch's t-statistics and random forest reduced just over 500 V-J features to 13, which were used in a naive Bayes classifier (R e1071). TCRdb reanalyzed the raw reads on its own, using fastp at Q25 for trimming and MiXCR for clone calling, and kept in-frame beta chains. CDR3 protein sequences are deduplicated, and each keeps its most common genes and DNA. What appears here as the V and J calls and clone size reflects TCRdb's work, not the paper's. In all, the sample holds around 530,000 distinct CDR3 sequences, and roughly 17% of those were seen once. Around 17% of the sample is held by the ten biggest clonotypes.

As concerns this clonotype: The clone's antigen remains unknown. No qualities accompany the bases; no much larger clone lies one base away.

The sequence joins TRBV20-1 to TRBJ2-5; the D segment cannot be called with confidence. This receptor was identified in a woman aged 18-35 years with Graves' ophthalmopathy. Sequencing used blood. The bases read TGCAGTGTTAGCCCGGATGAGGCGGTAGAGACCCAGTACTTC. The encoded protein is CSVSPDEAVETQYF.